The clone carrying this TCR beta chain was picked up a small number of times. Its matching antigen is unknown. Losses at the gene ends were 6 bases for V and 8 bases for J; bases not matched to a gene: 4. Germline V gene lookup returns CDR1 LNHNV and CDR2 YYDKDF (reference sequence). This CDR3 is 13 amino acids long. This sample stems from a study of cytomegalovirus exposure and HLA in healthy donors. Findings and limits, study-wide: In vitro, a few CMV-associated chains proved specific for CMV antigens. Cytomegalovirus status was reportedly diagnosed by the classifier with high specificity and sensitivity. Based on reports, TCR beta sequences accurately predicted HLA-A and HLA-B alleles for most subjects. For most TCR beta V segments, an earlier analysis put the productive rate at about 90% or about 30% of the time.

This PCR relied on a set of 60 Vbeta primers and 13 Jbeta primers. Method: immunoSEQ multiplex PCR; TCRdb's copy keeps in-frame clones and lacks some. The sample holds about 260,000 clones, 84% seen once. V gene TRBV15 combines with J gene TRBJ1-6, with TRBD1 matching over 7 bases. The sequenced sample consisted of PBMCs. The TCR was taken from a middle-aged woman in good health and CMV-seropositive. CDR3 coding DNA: TGTGCCACCAGGGCAACAGGGGATTCACCCCTCCACTTT. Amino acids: CATRATGDSPLHF.